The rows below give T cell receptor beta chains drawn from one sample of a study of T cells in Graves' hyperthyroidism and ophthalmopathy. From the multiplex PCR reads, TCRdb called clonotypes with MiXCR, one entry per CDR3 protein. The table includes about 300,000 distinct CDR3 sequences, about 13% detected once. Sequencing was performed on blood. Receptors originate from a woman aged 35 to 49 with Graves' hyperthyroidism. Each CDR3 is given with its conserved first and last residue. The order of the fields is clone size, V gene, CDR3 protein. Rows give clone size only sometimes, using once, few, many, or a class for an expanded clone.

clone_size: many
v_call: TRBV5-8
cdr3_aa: CASSLGFYNEQFF

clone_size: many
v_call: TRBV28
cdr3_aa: CASSPPGTGELFF

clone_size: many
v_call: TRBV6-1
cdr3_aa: CASTDSYGYTF

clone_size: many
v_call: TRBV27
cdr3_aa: CASSLSLGTSGRTGELFF

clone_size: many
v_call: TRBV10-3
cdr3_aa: CAIREPTGSTDTQYF

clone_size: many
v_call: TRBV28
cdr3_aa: CASSSSQVKRGPQHF

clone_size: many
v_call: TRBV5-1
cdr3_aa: CASSLGRAANSPLHF

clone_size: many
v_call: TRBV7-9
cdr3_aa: CASTSTGVQETQYF

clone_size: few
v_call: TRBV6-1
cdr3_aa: CASRAQGTKSYEQYF

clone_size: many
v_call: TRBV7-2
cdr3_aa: CASSYTSGKGYEQYF

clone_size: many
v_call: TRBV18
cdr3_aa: CASSPAKFSTDTQYF

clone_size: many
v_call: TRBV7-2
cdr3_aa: CASRGLRTSGGETQYF

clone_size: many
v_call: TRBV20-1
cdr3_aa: CSAKGASGYNEQFF

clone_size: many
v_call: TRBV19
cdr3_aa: CASDTSDVYEQYF

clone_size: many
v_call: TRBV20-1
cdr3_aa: CSARKAGDTDTQYF

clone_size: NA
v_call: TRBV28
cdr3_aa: CARGLGYTF

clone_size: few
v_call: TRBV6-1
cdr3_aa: CASLDRGTFGELFF

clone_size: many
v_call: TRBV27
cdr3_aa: CASSPWDHYNEQFF

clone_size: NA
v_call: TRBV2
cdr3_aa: CASSGDRGLTGNTIYF

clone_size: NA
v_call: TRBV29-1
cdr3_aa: CSVGPTTDTQYF

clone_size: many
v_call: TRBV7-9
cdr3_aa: CASSFGLAGGNEQFF

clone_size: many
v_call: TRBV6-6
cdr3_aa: CASSYGGQGGSPLHF

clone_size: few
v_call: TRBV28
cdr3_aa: CASSGRDRNNSPLHF

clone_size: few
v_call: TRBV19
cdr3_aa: CASSLRQPNQPQHF

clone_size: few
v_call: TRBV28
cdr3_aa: CASKTAFEQFF

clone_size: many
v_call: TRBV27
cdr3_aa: CASNNDGSSYNEQFF

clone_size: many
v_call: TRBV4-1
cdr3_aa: CASSQGAGQGIYGYTF

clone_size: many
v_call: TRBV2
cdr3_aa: CASSADRNTEAFF

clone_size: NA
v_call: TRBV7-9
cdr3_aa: CASSLLMGMNTEAFF

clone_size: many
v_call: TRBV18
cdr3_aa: CASSGQASTDTQYF

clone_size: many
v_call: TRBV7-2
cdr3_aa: CASSLHGQSQEKLFF